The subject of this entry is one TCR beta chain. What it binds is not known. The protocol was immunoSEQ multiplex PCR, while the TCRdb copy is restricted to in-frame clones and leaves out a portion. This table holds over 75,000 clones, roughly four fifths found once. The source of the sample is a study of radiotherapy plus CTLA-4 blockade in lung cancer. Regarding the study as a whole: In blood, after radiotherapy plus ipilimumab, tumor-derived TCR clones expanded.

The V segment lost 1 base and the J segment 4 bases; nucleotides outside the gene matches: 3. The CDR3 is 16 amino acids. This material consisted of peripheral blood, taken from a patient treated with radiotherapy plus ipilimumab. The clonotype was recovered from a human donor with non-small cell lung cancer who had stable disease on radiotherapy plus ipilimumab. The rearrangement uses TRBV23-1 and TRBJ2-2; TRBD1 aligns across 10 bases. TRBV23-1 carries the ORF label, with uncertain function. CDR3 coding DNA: TGCGCCAGCAGTCAATGGACAGGGGGGGTCACCGGGGAGCTGTTTTTT. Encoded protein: CASSQWTGGVTGELFF.